These T cell receptor beta chains were read from a single sample in a study of cytomegalovirus exposure and HLA in healthy donors. Produced via immunoSEQ multiplex PCR; TCRdb's table is partial and in-frame only. The repertoire includes about 97,000 clones, 65% to 80% of them detected once, and around 9.3% sits in the top ten. Sequencing was carried out using PBMCs. These receptors originate from a man aged 45 to 65 in good health and CMV-seronegative. The conserved cysteine and the conserved F or W are not part of the CDR3 here. The size of a clone is reported for some rows only, either as once, few or many, or as a class for expanded clones.

>.|TRBJ1-2|TRBV30
AWTTGTSLGYT
>.|TRBJ1-1|TRBV30
AWSLGGVGTEAF
>.|TRBJ1-6|TRBV5-5
ASSLRGRNSPLH
>.|TRBJ2-5|TRBV6-5
ASYGGLDTAQY
>.|TRBJ1-1|TRBV5-1
ASRGQGAQAF
>.|TRBJ2-3|TRBV2
ASSGDRSTQY
>.|TRBJ1-1|TRBV7-2
ASSFSVARGAF
>.|TRBJ1-4|TRBV10-1
ASSYDREKLF
>.|TRBJ2-2|TRBV5-1
ASSFNSVSGGTITGELF
>once|TRBJ2-1|TRBV6-1
ASSERAQQF
>.|TRBJ2-5|TRBV14
ASSLNMAGGETQY
>.|TRBJ1-4|TRBV7-9
ASSPRQGSEKLF
>.|TRBJ2-3|TRBV11-2
ASSLDRGDTQY
>.|TRBJ2-5|TRBV7-9
ASSAGLGGPETQY
>.|TRBJ1-5|TRBV6-1
ASSGQVWNQPQH
>.|TRBJ2-3|TRBV18
ASARSGGPQDTQY
>.|TRBJ1-5|TRBV4-3
ASSQVAANNQPQH
>.|TRBJ1-3|TRBV4-1
ASSQDAAGPADTIY
>.|TRBJ1-3|TRBV5-1
ASSLGSGVGNTIY
>.|TRBJ2-7|TRBV30
AWTSGLDEQY
>.|TRBJ2-2|TRBV9
ASNQGLAGELF
>few|TRBJ2-3|TRBV11-3
ASSLGAGAGDTQY
>.|TRBJ2-3|TRBV28
ASSNQNQLGGGTDTQY
>.|TRBJ2-7|TRBV19
ASSKGQGGYEQY
>.|TRBJ1-5|TRBV18
ASSPLGTDTGQPQH
>once|TRBJ1-1|TRBV5-1
ASSAAGLNTEAF
>.|TRBJ1-4|TRBV2
ASLRGARVTNEKLF
>.|.|TRBV2
ASSDQQGTRDEQY
>.|TRBJ1-5|TRBV2
ASKEQTHSNQPQH
>.|TRBJ1-3|TRBV28
ASSLAHSSGNTIY
>.|TRBJ1-3|TRBV7-9
ASSEDGRGFSSGNTIY
>.|TRBJ2-2|TRBV5-1
ASSSPGIAENTGELF
>few|TRBJ2-3|TRBV7-2
ASSLMTTRTDTQY
>.|TRBJ2-3|TRBV5-8
ASSRQGTDTQY
>.|TRBJ1-2|TRBV28
ASSLPQGTPLNYGYT
>.|TRBJ1-2|TRBV4-1
ASSQEDRVGYGYT
>.|TRBJ2-2|TRBV7-2
ASRTGRRTGELF
>.|TRBJ1-1|TRBV5-1
ASSPPYAMNTEAF
>once|TRBJ1-2|TRBV5-4
ASSFPTGSSGYT
>once|TRBJ2-2|TRBV28
ASSSHQGNTGELF
>once|TRBJ1-4|TRBV18
ASSPSGGRTNEKLF
>once|TRBJ2-3|TRBV6-5
ASSYSGGDTQY
>.|TRBJ2-5|TRBV29-1
SVEDLPGTRPLETQY
>few|TRBJ1-1|TRBV28
ASSLSGEAF